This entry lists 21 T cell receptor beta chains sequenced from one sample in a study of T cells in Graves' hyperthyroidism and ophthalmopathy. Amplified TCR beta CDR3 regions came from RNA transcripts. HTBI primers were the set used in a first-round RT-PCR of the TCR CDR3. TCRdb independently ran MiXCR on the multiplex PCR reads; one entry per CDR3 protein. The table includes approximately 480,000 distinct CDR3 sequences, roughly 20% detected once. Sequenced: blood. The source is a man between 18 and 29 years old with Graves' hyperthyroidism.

Here the CDR3 reads CASSSSSRGGEQYF. The DNA of the CDR3 is TGTGCCAGCAGTTCTAGTAGTCGGGGCGGCGAGCAGTACTTC. This chain uses TRBV28 with TRBJ2-7; D possibly matches TRBD1 or TRBD2 (5 bases each). This CDR3 is 14 amino acids long. Trimming removed 4 bases at V and 6 bases at J, with 16 bases between. Germline lookup yields CDR1 MDHEN and CDR2 SYDVKM.

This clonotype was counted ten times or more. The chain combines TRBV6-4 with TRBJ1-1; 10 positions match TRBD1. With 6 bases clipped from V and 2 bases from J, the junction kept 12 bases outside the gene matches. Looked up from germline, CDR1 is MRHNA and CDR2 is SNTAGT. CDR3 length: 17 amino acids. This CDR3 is CASSFRDRGRFNTEAFF. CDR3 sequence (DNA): TGTGCCAGCAGCTTCCGAGACAGGGGGCGATTCAACACTGAAGCTTTCTTT.

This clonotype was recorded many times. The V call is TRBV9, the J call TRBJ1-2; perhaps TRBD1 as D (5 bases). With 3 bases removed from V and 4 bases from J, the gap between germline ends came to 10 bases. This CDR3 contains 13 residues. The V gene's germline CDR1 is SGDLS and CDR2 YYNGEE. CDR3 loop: CASSGQIAYGYTF. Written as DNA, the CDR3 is TGTGCCAGCAGCGGACAGATAGCCTATGGCTACACCTTC.

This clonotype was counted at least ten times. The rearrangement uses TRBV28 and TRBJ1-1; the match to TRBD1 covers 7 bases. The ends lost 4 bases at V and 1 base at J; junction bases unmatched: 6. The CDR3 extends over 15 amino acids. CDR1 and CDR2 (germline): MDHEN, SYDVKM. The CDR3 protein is CASSSYRGWNTEAFF. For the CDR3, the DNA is TGTGCCAGCAGTTCTTACAGGGGTTGGAACACTGAAGCTTTCTTT.

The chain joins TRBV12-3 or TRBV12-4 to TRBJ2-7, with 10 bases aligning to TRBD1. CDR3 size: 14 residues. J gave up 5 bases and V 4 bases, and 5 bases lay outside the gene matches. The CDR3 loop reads CASSWGQGSHEQYF. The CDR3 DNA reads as TGTGCCAGCAGTTGGGGACAGGGGAGCCACGAGCAGTACTTC.

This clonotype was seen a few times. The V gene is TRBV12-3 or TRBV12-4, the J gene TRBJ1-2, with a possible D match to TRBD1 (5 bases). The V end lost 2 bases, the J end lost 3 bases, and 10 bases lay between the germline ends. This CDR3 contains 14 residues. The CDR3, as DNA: TGTGCCAGCAGTTTAATCCCAGGGCACTATGGCTACACCTTC. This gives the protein CASSLIPGHYGYTF.

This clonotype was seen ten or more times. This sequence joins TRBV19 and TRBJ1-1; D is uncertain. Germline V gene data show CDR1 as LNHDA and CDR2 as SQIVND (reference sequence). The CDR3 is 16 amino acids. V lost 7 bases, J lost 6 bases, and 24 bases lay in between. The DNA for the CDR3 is TGTGCCAGTACCCCCATGTCCCGGGTTGCAGTCTCTGAAGCTTTCTTT. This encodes CASTPMSRVAVSEAFF. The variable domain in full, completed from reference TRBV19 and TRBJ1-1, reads DGGITQSPKYLFRKEGQNVTLSCEQNLNHDAMYWYRQDPGQGLRLIYYSQIVNDFQKGDIAEGYSVSREKKESFPLTVTSAQKNPTAFYLCASTPMSRVAVSEAFFGQGTRLTVV.

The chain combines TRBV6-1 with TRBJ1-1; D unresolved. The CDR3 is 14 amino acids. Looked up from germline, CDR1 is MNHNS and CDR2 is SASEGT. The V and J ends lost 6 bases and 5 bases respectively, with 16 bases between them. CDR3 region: CASRRAEGRTEAFF. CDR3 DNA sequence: TGTGCCAGCAGAAGGGCAGAGGGAAGGACTGAAGCTTTCTTT.

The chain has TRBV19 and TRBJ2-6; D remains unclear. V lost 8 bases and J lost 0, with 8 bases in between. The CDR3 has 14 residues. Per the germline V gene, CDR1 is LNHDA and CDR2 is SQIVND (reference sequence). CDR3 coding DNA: TGTGCCAGTGGATACAGCTCTGGGGCCAACGTCCTGACTTTC. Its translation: CASGYSSGANVLTF.

This CDR3 is CAISESAGLNEKLFF. CDR3 DNA sequence: TGTGCCATCAGTGAGTCGGCAGGGCTGAATGAAAAACTGTTTTTT. The genes are TRBV10-3 and TRBJ1-4; D is perhaps TRBD1 (5 bases). CDR1 ENHRY and CDR2 SYGVKD come from the germline V gene. With 0 bases removed from V and 5 bases from J, the gap between germline ends came to 10 bases. The length of the CDR3 is 15 residues.

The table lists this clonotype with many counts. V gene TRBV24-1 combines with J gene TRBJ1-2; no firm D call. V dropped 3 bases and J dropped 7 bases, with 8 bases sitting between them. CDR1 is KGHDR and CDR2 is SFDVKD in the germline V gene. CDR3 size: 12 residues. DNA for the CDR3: TGTGCCACCAGTGATAGGGAGGCTGGCTACACCTTC. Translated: CATSDREAGYTF.

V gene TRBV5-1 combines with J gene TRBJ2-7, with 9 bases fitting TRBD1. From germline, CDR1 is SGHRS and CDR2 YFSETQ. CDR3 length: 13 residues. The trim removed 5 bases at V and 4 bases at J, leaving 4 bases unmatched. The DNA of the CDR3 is TGCGCCAGCAGATGGACAGGGGAATACGAGCAGTACTTC. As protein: CASRWTGEYEQYF.

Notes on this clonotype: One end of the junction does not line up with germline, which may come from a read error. The CDR3 spells CASSVVGETRYF. The DNA of the CDR3 is TGTGCCAGCAGCGTAGTGGGGGAGACCCGGTACTTC. J is TRBJ2-5 and V is TRBV9; D assignment may be TRBD1 or TRBD2 (5 bases each). Germline CDR1 SGDLS, CDR2 YYNGEE. This CDR3 is 12 amino acids long.

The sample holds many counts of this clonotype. The CDR3 here is CASSPGGYGNQPQHF. Written as DNA, the CDR3 is TGTGCCAGCAGCCCCGGGGGGTACGGCAATCAGCCCCAGCATTTT. The chain recombines TRBV2 with TRBJ1-5; D might be TRBD1 (5 bases). V was trimmed by 6 bases and J by 2 bases, leaving 14 bases between them. The CDR3 length is 15 residues. The germline CDR1 and CDR2 sequences are SNHLY and FYNNEI.

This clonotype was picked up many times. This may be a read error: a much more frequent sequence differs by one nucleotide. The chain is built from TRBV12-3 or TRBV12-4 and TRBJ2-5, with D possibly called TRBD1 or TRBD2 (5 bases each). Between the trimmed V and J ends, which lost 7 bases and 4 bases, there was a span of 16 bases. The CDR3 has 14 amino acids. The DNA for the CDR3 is TGTGCCAGCACAGCCAGAGGGACGGGAGAGACCCAGTACTTC. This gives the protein CASTARGTGETQYF.

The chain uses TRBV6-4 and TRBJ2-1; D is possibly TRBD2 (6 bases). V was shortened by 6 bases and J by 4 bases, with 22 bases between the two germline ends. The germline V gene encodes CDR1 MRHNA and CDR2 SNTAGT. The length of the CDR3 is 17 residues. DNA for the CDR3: TGTGCCAGCAGCCCCGGATTCTCGGGGGACGATTACAATGAGCAGTTCTTC. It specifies CASSPGFSGDDYNEQFF.

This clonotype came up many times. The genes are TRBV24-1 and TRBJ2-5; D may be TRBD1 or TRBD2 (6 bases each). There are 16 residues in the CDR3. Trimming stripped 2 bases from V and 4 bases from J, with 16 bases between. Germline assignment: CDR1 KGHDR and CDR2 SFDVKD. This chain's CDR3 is CATSDSGRGLGETQYF. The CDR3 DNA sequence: TGTGCCACCAGTGATTCGGGCAGGGGACTGGGAGAGACCCAGTACTTC.

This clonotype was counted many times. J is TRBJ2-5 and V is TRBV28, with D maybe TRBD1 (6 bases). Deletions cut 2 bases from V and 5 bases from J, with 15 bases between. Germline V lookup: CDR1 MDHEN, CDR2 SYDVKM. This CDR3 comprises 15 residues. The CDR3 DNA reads TGTGCCAGCAGTTTACCCACAGGGCTTGGGGAGACCCAGTACTTC. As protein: CASSLPTGLGETQYF.

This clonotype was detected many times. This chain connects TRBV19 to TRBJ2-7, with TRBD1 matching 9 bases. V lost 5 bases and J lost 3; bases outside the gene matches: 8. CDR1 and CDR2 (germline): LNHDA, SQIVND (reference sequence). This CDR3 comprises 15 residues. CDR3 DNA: TGTGCCAGTAGTTTCCAGGACAGGGGAGGCTACGAGCAGTACTTC. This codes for CASSFQDRGGYEQYF.

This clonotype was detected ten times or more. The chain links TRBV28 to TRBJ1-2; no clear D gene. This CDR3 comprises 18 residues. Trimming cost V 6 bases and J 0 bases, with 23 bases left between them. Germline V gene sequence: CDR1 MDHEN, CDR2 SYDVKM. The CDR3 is CASSPIVGRPPSNYGYTF. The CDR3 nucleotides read TGTGCCAGCAGCCCCATTGTTGGACGGCCACCCTCTAACTATGGCTACACCTTC.

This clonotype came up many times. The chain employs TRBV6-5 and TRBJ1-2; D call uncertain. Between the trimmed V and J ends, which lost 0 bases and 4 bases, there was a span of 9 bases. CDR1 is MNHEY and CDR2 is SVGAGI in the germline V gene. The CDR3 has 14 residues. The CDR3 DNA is TGTGCCAGCAGTTACTCGATTCGGGGCTATGGCTACACCTTC. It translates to CASSYSIRGYGYTF.